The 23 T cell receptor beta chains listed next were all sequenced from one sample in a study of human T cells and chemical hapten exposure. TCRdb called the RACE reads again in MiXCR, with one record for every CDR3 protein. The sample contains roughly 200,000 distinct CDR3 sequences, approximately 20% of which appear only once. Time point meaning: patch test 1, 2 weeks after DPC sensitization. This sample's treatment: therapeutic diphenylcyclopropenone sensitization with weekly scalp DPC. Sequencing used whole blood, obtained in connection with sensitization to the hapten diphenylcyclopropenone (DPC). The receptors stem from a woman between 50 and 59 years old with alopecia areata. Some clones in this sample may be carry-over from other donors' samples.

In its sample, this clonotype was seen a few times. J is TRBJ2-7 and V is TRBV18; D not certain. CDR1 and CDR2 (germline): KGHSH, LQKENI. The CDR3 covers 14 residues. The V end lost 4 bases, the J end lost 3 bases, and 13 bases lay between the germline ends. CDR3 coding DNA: TGTGCCAGCTCACACGAAGACACCGGCTACGAGCAGTACTTC. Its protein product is CASSHEDTGYEQYF.

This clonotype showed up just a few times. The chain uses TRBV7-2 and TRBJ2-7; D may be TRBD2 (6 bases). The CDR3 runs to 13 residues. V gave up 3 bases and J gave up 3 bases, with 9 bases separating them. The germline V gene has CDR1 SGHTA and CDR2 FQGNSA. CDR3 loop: CASSFPSVYEQYF. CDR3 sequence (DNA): TGTGCCAGCAGCTTTCCTAGCGTCTACGAGCAGTACTTC.

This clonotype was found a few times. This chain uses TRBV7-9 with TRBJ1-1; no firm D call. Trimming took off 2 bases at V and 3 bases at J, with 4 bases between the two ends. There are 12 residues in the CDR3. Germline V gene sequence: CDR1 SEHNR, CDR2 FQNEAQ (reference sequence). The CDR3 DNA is TGTGCCAGCAGCTTACTCGACACTGAAGCTTTCTTT. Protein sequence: CASSLLDTEAFF.

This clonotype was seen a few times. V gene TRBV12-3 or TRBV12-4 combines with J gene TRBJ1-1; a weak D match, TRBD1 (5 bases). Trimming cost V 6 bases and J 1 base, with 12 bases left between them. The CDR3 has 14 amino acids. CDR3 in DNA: TGTGCCAGCAGCCCGGGACCGTCGAACACTGAAGCTTTCTTT. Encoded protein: CASSPGPSNTEAFF.

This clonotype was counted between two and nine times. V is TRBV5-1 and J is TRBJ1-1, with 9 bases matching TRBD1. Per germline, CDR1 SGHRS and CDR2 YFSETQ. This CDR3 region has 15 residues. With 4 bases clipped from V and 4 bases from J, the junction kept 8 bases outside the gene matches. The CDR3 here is CASSGRTGDGTEAFF. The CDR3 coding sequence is TGCGCCAGCAGCGGAAGGACAGGGGACGGCACTGAAGCTTTCTTT. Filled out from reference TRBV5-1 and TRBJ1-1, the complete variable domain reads KAGVTQTPRYLIKTRGQQVTLSCSPISGHRSVSWYQQTPGQGLQFLFEYFSETQRNKGNFPGRFSGRQFSNSRSEMNVSTLELGDSALYLCASSGRTGDGTEAFFGQGTRLTVV.

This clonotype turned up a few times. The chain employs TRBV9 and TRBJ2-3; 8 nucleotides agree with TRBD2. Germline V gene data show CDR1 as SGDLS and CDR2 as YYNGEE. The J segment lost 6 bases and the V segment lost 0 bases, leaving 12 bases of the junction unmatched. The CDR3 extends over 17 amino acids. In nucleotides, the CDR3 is TGTGCCAGCAGCGTAGGGGCTTTAGCGGGATTTTATGATACGCAGTATTTT. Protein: CASSVGALAGFYDTQYF.

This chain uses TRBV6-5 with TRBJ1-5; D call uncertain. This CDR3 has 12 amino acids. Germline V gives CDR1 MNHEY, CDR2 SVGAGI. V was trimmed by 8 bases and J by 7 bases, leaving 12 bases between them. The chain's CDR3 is CASRAGGQPQHF. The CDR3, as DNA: TGTGCCAGCCGGGCCGGAGGACAGCCCCAGCATTTT.

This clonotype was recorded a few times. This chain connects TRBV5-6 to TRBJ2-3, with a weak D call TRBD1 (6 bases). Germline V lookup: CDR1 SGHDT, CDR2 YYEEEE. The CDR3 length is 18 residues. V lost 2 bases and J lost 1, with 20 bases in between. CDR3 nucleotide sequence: TGTGCCAGCAGCTTACCATCCAATCCAGGGGCCGGCACAGATACGCAGTATTTT. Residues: CASSLPSNPGAGTDTQYF.

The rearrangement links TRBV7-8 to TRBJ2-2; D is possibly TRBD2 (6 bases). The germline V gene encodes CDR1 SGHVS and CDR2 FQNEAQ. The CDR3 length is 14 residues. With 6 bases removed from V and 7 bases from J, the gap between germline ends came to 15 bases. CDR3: CASRRLQEGGELFF. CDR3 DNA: TGTGCCAGCAGGAGACTACAGGAGGGCGGGGAGCTGTTTTTT.

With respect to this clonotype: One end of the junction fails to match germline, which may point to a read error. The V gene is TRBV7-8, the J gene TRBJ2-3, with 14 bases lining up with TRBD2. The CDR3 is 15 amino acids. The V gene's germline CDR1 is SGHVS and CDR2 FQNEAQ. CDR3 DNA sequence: TGTGCCAGCAGTCCTTCCGGGACTAGCGGGAGAGTTAGCCATTTT. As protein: CASSPSGTSGRVSHF.

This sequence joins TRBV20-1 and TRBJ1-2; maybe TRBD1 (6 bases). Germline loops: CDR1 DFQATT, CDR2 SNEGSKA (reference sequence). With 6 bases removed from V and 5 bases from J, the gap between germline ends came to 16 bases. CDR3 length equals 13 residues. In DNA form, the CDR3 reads TGCAGTGCCCTACAGGGCTCCCAGTATGGCTACACCTTC. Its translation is CSALQGSQYGYTF.

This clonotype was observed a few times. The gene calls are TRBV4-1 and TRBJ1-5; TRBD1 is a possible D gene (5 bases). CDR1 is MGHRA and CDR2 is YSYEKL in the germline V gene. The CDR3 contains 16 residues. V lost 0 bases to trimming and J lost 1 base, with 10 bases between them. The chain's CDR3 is CASSQDRAGSNQPQHF. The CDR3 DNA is TGCGCCAGCAGCCAAGATCGGGCAGGGAGCAATCAGCCCCAGCATTTT.

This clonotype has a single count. Here the CDR3 reads CASSDLGAAGGPAVGQFF. The CDR3 DNA reads TGTGCCAGCAGTGATTTAGGGGCAGCGGGAGGGCCAGCAGTCGGGCAGTTCTTC. The chain couples TRBV2 to TRBJ2-1, with TRBD2 matching 10 bases. Unmatched junction bases numbered 20, after V lost 3 bases and J lost 12 bases. This CDR3 is 18 amino acids long. Germline V gene data show CDR1 as SNHLY and CDR2 as FYNNEI.

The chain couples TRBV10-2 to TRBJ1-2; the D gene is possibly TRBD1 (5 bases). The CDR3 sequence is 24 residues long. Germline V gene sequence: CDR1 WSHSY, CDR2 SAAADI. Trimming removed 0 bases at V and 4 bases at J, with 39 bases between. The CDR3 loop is CASSESSPGEFAPPVHQGAYGYTF. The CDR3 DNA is TGCGCCAGCAGTGAGTCTTCTCCGGGTGAGTTCGCTCCCCCCGTACACCAGGGAGCCTATGGCTACACCTTC.

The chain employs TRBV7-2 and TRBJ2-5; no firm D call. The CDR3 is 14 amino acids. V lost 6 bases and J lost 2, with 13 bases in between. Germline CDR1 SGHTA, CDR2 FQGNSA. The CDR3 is CASRSGLSQETQYF. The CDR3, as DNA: TGTGCCAGCAGGTCGGGCTTATCACAAGAGACCCAGTACTTC.

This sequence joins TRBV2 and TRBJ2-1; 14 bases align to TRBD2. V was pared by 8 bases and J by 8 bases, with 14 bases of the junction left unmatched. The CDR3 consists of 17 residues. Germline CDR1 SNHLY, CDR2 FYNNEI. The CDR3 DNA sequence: TGTGCCAGCGGTTGGGGACTAGCGGGAGCGGTAGGCGATGAGCAGTTCTTC. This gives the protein CASGWGLAGAVGDEQFF.

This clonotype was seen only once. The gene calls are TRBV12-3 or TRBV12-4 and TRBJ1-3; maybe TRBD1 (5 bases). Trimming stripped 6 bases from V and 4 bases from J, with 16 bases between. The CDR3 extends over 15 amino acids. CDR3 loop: CASRLDTLGGNTIYF. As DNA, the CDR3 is TGTGCCAGCAGGTTGGACACGCTAGGCGGAAACACCATATATTTT.

DNA of the CDR3: TGTGCCAGCAGTCCCATACAAAACCAAGAGACCCAGTACTTC. Amino acids: CASSPIQNQETQYF. The chain combines TRBV6-6 with TRBJ2-5; no clear D. V gave up 5 bases and J gave up 0 bases, with 10 bases separating them. The CDR3 covers 14 residues. Germline CDR1 MNHNY, CDR2 SVGAGI (reference sequence).

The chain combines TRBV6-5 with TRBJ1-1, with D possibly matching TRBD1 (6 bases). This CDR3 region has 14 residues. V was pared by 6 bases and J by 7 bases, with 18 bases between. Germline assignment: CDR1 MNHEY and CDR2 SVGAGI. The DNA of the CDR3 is TGTGCCAGCAGCCCCGGGACGGACAGACTTGAAGCTTTCTTT. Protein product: CASSPGTDRLEAFF.

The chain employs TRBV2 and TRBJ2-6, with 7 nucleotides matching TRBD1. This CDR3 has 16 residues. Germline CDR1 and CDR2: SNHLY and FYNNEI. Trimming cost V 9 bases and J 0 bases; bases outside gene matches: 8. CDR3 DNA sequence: TGTGCCAGTAACCGGGACAGTACCTCTGGGGCCAACGTCCTGACTTTC. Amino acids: CASNRDSTSGANVLTF.

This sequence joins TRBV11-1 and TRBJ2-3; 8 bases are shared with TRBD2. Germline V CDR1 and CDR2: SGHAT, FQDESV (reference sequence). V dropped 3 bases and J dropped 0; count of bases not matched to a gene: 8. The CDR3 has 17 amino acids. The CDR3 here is CASSFSGSGMSTDTQYF. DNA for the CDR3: TGTGCCAGCAGCTTTTCGGGTAGCGGGATGAGCACAGATACGCAGTATTTT.

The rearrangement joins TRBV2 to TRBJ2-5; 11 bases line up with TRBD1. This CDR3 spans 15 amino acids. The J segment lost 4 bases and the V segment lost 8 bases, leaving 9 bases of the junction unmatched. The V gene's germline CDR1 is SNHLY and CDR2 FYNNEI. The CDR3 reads CASGGTGGIGETQYF. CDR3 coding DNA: TGTGCCAGCGGGGGGACAGGGGGGATTGGAGAGACCCAGTACTTC.

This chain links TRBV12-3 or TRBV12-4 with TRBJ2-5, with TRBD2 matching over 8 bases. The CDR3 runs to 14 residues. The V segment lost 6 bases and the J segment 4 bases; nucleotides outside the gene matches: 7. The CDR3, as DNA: TGTGCCAGCAGCTCGAGCGGGGGACGAGAGACCCAGTACTTC. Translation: CASSSSGGRETQYF.